A single sample is the source of the 16 T cell receptor beta chains below, sequenced in a study of cytomegalovirus exposure and HLA in healthy donors. In the PCR, 60 Vbeta and 13 Jbeta primers were used. Profiling relied on immunoSEQ multiplex PCR, and the TCRdb table lists in-frame clones only, not all of them. Recorded for this sample: approximately 50,000 clones. Sequenced material: PBMCs. These TCRs come from a middle-aged woman in good health and CMV-seronegative.

The gene calls are TRBV9 and TRBJ2-3, with D perhaps matching TRBD2 (7 bases). Germline-derived CDR1 and CDR2 are SGDLS and YYNGEE. The CDR3 length is 17 residues. Trimming removed 0 bases from V and 5 bases from J, with 19 bases in between. DNA of the CDR3: TGTGCCAGCAGCGTAGAAGGGGGGGCTTCTGAATTAGATACGCAGTATTTT. Translating it yields CASSVEGGASELDTQYF.

This chain joins TRBV7-6 and TRBJ2-1; 9 bases fit TRBD2. The CDR3 length is 15 residues. The V gene end was trimmed by 1 base and the J gene end by 10 bases; junction bases not matched to a gene: 8. Germline V lookup: CDR1 SGHVS, CDR2 FNYEAQ. Here the CDR3 DNA reads TGTGCCAGCAGCTTAGTTAGCGGGGGCCCGAGGGAGCAGTTCTTC. Protein product: CASSLVSGGPREQFF.

The chain combines TRBV2 with TRBJ2-5, with D hard to call. Trimming took 5 bases from V and 4 from J, leaving 8 bases between them. CDR3 size: 12 residues. CDR1 SNHLY and CDR2 FYNNEI come from the germline V gene. CDR3 sequence (DNA): TGTGCCAGCAGTTATGTCGTAGAGACCCAGTACTTC. Its translation: CASSYVVETQYF.

Comment on this clone: Germline and junction disagree at one end, which may indicate a read error. The same CDR3 also results from other DNA sequences found in this sample. This chain links TRBV6-5 with TRBJ1-6; 7 positions match TRBD1. The CDR3 consists of 15 residues. Germline V gives CDR1 MNHEY, CDR2 SVGAGI. CDR3 coding DNA: TGTGCCAGCAGGCGACAGGGATGGGATAATTCACCCCTACACTTT. Its translation is CASRRQGWDNSPLHF.

The chain links TRBV4-1 to TRBJ2-1; the D gene is possibly TRBD1 (6 bases). Germline CDR1 reads MGHRA; CDR2 reads YSYEKL. CDR3 length equals 12 residues. Trimming took off 3 bases at V and 9 bases at J, with 9 bases between the two ends. The CDR3 DNA sequence: TGCGCCAGCAGCCAGGGGGCCGGTGAGCAGTTCTTC. It specifies CASSQGAGEQFF.

The genes are TRBV9 and TRBJ2-5; 8 bases match TRBD2. V gave up 4 bases and J gave up 2 bases; unmatched junction bases: 7. Germline V gene lookup returns CDR1 SGDLS and CDR2 YYNGEE. The CDR3 extends over 15 amino acids. CDR3: CASSSLAGPQETQYF. The CDR3 DNA follows: TGTGCCAGCAGCTCTTTAGCGGGACCTCAAGAGACCCAGTACTTC. The whole variable domain, filled in from reference TRBV9 and TRBJ2-5, reads DSGVTQTPKHLITATGQRVTLRCSPRSGDLSVYWYQQSLDQGLQFLIQYYNGEERAKGNILERFSAQQFPDLHSELNLSSLELGDSALYFCASSSLAGPQETQYFGPGTRLLVL.

V is TRBV5-4 and J is TRBJ1-1; a weak D match, TRBD1 (5 bases). This CDR3 region has 16 residues. Trimming took off 4 bases at V and 0 bases at J, with 16 bases between the two ends. Germline V gives CDR1 SGHNT, CDR2 YYREEE (reference sequence). The CDR3 coding sequence is TGTGCCAGCAGCGTCCCCGTGAAGGGGTTGAACACTGAAGCTTTCTTT. The encoded protein is CASSVPVKGLNTEAFF. The whole variable domain, remainder taken from reference TRBV5-4 and TRBJ1-1, is ETGVTQSPTHLIKTRGQQVTLRCSSQSGHNTVSWYQQALGQGPQFIFQYYREEENGRGNFPPRFSGLQFPNYSSELNVNALELDDSALYLCASSVPVKGLNTEAFFGQGTRLTVV.

CDR3 nucleotides: TGTGCCAGCAGCAAAGAGGCGGGACTAGCGGGGGGGCCGGAAGATACGCAGTATTTT. Its translation is CASSKEAGLAGGPEDTQYF. This sequence joins TRBV21-1 and TRBJ2-3; no check of the table's D call, TRBD2, against the DNA was made. TRBV21-1 is a known pseudogene. This CDR3 is 19 amino acids long.

The rearrangement links TRBV9 to TRBJ1-3, with D possibly TRBD1 on 5 matching bases. This CDR3 contains 16 residues. Per germline, CDR1 SGDLS and CDR2 YYNGEE. V shed 3 bases and J shed 0 bases, with 13 bases lying between them. CDR3: CASSAVAGISGNTIYF. CDR3 nucleotide sequence: TGTGCCAGCAGCGCCGTCGCAGGGATCTCTGGAAACACCATATATTTT.

The chain combines TRBV29-1 with TRBJ1-2; 9 bases match TRBD1. This CDR3 has 13 residues. The ends lost 5 bases at V and 14 bases at J; junction bases unmatched: 15. CDR1 and CDR2 (germline): SQVTM, ANQGSEA. The CDR3 bases are TGCAGCGTTACTGTGTCCGGGACAGGGTATTGGACCTTC. It specifies CSVTVSGTGYWTF.

The V and J genes are TRBV7-3 and TRBJ2-1; a weak D match, TRBD1 (6 bases). The CDR3 totals 13 residues. Germline V CDR1 and CDR2: SGHTA, FQGTGA. V gave up 0 bases and J gave up 8 bases, with 8 bases separating them. The CDR3: CASSLTGADEQFF. The DNA of the CDR3 is TGTGCCAGCAGCTTAACGGGGGCCGATGAGCAGTTCTTC.

The chain has TRBV5-1 and TRBJ1-1; 8 bases are shared with TRBD1. There are 13 residues in the CDR3. J was trimmed by 8 bases and V by 5 bases; bases with no gene match: 8. The germline CDR1 and CDR2 sequences are SGHRS and YFSETQ. The CDR3 DNA reads as TGCGCCAGCAGACCTACACGGGACAGGGAAGCTTTCTTT. Its protein is CASRPTRDREAFF.

V usage is TRBV6-1 and J usage is TRBJ2-7; 9 nucleotides align to TRBD1. The CDR3 runs 15 residues. V lost 2 bases, J lost 4 bases, and 6 bases stayed unmatched. Germline V gives CDR1 MNHNS, CDR2 SASEGT. CDR3 DNA sequence: TGTGCCAGCAGTGAATGGGGACAGGGCTATTACGAGCAGTACTTC. It is translated as CASSEWGQGYYEQYF.

This sequence joins TRBV7-9 and TRBJ2-1, with TRBD2 matching over 10 bases. CDR3 length equals 17 residues. Per the germline V gene, CDR1 is SEHNR and CDR2 is FQNEAQ (reference sequence). Trimming at V came to 5 bases and at J to 7 bases, leaving 14 bases not matched to a gene. CDR3 sequence reads: CASSVGAGGPQVNEQFF. Here the CDR3 DNA reads TGTGCCAGCAGCGTAGGAGCGGGGGGGCCACAGGTGAATGAGCAGTTCTTC.

V and J are TRBV7-2 and TRBJ1-5, with TRBD1 as a possible D gene (5 bases). The germline V and J ends were trimmed by 0 bases and 5 bases, with 14 bases remaining between them. The CDR3 is 16 residues long. Per germline, CDR1 SGHTA and CDR2 FQGNSA. CDR3 in amino acids: CASSLAGGASHQPQHF. CDR3 nucleotides: TGTGCCAGCAGCTTAGCTGGAGGGGCTTCCCATCAGCCCCAGCATTTT.

The chain employs TRBV7-3 and TRBJ1-3; 9 nucleotides line up with TRBD1. The CDR3 contains 17 residues. Germline CDR1 is SGHTA and CDR2 is FQGTGA. Trimming at V came to 5 bases and at J to 7 bases, leaving 15 bases not matched to a gene. This chain's CDR3 is CASSPHPPDRGGNTIYF. In DNA, the CDR3 is TGTGCCAGCAGCCCCCACCCCCCGGACAGGGGAGGGAACACCATATATTTT.